This T cell receptor beta chain was obtained from a study of CD8+CD57+ T cells in acquired aplastic anemia (dated by TCRdb to the late 2010s). Study-level background: A mean of roughly 2.9 ug of DNA, ranging from roughly 0.19 to 27.4 ug, was extracted from sorted CD4+ and CD8+ cells. Healthy donor samples averaged roughly 9.9 million reads for CD4+ and 11 million to 14 million for CD8+ cells.

The paper as a whole reports these results and caveats: About 28 CD8+ CDR3 sequences were found in both patients and controls but appeared to be highly expressed in patients and within the immunodominant clones of the patients. Between patients and healthy controls, no significant difference in CD8+ Simpson's diversity was found (P=0.060).

TCR repertoires of sorted CD4+ and CD8+ blood T cells from severe aplastic anemia patients and healthy subjects were deep-sequenced in the study. Ficoll-Paque density gradient centrifugation was used to isolate peripheral blood mononuclear cells. Before DNA was extracted, CD4+ and CD8+ T cells were sorted using either FACS or magnetic beads. Profiling of TCR beta VDJ combinations and CDR3 sequences used genomic DNA as the template. An Illumina HiSeq 2000 was the platform used for TCR repertoire sequencing. Per the original workflow: Repertoires were assessed using TRBV/TRBJ rearrangement plots, CDR3 size and DJ length profiles, and Simpson's diversity index. The most abundant DNA sequence in the deep sequencing data was taken as the immunodominant clone. CDR3 amino acid sequences were screened for sharing across subjects and compared with published repertoires and the VDJdb database. Using fastp at Q25 and MiXCR, TCRdb reprocessed the public reads and kept productive beta chains. Records with the same CDR3 protein are collapsed into one entry carrying the most frequent genes and DNA. TCRdb's processing, not the authors' own work, is the source of the V and J calls. This sample lists about 170,000 distinct CDR3 sequences; about three fifths were detected once. The ten most abundant clones make up 45% of the sample.

Details on this clonotype: Which antigen it targets is not known. One base away there is no much larger clone; base qualities are not given.

Via the germline V gene, CDR1 is SGHRS and CDR2 YFSETQ. From cysteine to phenylalanine, the CDR3 is 15 amino acids long. CDR3 DNA only is kept here, 45 bases in frame from base 1. V drops 0 bases and J drops 4 bases, leaving 10 bases in between. This sequence was found in a human donor in good health. The V and J segments used are TRBV5-1 and TRBJ1-4; no D gene can be assigned with confidence. The sample was sorted CD4+, CD8+, or CD8+CD57+ T cells (not recorded which) from PBMCs. This receptor carries the CDR3 CASSLVGLDNEKLFF. The base sequence is TGCGCCAGCAGCTTGGTAGGCCTCGATAATGAAAAACTGTTTTTT.